The clone carrying this T cell receptor (beta chain) came up a few times. Its cognate antigen is unknown. CDR1 SGHNT and CDR2 YYREEE come from the germline V gene (reference sequence). Trimming left V 0 bases short and J 7 bases short, with 5 bases between. The CDR3 consists of 12 residues. Method: immunoSEQ multiplex PCR; TCRdb's copy keeps in-frame clones and lacks some. The data hold around 32,000 clones, with approximately 75% observed a single time. The data belong to a study of radiotherapy plus CTLA-4 blockade in lung cancer. Study-wide background: The study recorded objective responses in roughly 20% of patients and disease control in around 31%.

Focal radiation with ipilimumab CTLA-4 blockade was given to patients with chemo-refractory metastatic non-small-cell lung cancer. Points from the study as a whole: Blood-borne expansion of tumor-derived TCR clones followed radiotherapy plus ipilimumab.

This clonotype was sampled from a human donor with non-small cell lung cancer that progressed on radiotherapy plus ipilimumab. Sample: peripheral blood, taken from a patient treated with radiotherapy plus ipilimumab. The genes are TRBV5-4 and TRBJ2-1; D call uncertain. CDR3 sequence: CASSLDWNEQFF. As DNA, the CDR3 is TGTGCCAGCAGCTTGGACTGGAATGAGCAGTTCTTC.